This TCR beta chain was sequenced in a study of cytomegalovirus exposure and HLA in healthy donors. The assay was immunoSEQ multiplex PCR, and TCRdb's table has in-frame clones only and misses some. Of more than 250,000 clones listed, about 85% are singletons. Germline V gene sequence: CDR1 SGHTA, CDR2 FQGTGA. The CDR3 is 15 amino acids. The V gene end was trimmed by 5 bases and the J gene end by 5 bases; junction bases not matched to a gene: 7. This chain joins TRBV7-3 and TRBJ2-3, with 10 bases aligning to TRBD1. Material for sequencing was PBMCs. This receptor was identified in a woman in her thirties in good health and CMV-seropositive. The CDR3 DNA follows: TGTGCCAGCAGCAAAGACAGGGGGCAGGTAGATACGCAGTATTTT. The encoded protein is CASSKDRGQVDTQYF.